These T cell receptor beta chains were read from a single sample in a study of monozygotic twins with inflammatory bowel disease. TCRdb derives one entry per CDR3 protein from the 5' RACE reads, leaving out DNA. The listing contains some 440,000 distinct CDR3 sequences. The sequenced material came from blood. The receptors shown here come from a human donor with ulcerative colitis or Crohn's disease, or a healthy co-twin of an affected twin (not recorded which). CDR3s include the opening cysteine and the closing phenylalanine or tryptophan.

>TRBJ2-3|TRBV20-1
CSARVQGESTDTQYF
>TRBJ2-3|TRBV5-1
CASSSLPGDSTDTQYF
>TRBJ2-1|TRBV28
CASSRTGTVPADNEQFF
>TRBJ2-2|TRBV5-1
CASSLGGGDTGELFF
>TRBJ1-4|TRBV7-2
CASSPGVTARQNEKLFF
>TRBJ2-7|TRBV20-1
CSASKTLISYEQYF
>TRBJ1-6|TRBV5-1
CASRTGGSSPLHF
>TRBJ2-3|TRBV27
CASSFTGLDTQYF
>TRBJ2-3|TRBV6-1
CASSERLAGGMTDTQYF
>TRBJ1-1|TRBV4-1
CASSPLGHISGLREAFF
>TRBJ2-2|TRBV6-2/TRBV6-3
CASSSPRLAGGNTGELFF
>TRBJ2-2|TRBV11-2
CASSLQTTGELFF
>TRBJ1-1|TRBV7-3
CASSSQGFTEAFF
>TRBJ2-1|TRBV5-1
CASSSAGSNNEQFF
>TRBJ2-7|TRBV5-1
CASSPTGSRYEQYF